Included here is one TCR beta chain sequence, with context. Trimming cost V 5 bases and J 0 bases, with 11 bases left between them. The germline CDR1 and CDR2 sequences are SGHAT and FQNNGV. CDR3 length: 14 amino acids. This sample stems from a study of control samples from healthy donors and cancer patients. Method: immunoSEQ multiplex PCR; TCRdb's copy keeps in-frame clones and lacks some. The table records 130,000 to 150,000 clones, more than 85% of them present only once. The chain uses TRBV11-2 and TRBJ2-7; D assignment may be TRBD1 or TRBD2 (6 bases each). The origin of this receptor is a man aged 30 to 45 in good health. The specimen was blood. This chain's CDR3 is CASSRGRSSYEQYF. The CDR3 coding sequence is TGTGCCAGCAGCCGGGGGCGGAGCTCCTACGAGCAGTACTTC.